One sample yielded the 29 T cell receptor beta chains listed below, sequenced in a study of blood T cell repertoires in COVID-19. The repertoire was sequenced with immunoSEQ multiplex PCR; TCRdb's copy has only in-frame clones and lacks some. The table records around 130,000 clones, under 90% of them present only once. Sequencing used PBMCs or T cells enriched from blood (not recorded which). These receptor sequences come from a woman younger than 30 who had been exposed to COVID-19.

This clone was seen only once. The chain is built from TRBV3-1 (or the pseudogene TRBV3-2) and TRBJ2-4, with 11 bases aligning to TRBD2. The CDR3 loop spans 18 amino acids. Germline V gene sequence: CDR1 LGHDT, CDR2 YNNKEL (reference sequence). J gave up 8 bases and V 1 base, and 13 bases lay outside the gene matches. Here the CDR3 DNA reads TGTGCCAGCAGCCAAGTGGGGGGCCTAGCGGGAGGATGGGACATTCAGTACTTC. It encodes CASSQVGGLAGGWDIQYF.

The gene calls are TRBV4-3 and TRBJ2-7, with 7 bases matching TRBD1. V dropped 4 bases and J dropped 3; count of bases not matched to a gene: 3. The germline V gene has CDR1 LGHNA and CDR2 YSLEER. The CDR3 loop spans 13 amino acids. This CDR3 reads CASSLGQFYEQYF. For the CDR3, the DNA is TGCGCCAGCAGCCTGGGACAGTTCTACGAGCAGTACTTC.

DNA for the CDR3: TGTGCCAGTAGTATCTCTCTGAGAACCTACGAGCAGTACTTC. Protein product: CASSISLRTYEQYF. This chain connects TRBV19 to TRBJ2-7; no reliable D call. V was cut by 3 bases and J by 2 bases, with 11 bases left in between. This CDR3 spans 14 amino acids. Germline V lookup: CDR1 LNHDA, CDR2 SQIVND (reference sequence).

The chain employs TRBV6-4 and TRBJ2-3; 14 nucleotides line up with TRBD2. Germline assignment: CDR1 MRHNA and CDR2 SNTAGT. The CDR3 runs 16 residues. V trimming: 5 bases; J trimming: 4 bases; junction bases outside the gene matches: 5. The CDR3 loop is CASSPGLAGGPDTQYF. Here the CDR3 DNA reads TGTGCCAGCAGTCCCGGACTAGCGGGAGGACCAGATACGCAGTATTTT.

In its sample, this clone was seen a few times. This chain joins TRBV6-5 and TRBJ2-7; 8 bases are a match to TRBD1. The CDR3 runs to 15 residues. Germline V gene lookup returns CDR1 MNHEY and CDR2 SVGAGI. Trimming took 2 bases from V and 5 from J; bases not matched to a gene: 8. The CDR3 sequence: CASSYVGTGPDEQYF. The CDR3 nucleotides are TGTGCCAGCAGTTACGTTGGGACAGGTCCGGACGAGCAGTACTTC.

This CDR3 is CASSYNRRTGQRWQPQHF. CDR3 DNA sequence: TGTGCCAGCAGTTACAATCGAAGGACAGGGCAACGTTGGCAGCCCCAGCATTTT. This chain uses TRBV6-2 or TRBV6-3 with TRBJ1-5, with TRBD1 matching over 8 bases. The CDR3 is 18 residues long. J lost 7 bases, V lost 2 bases, and 16 bases had no gene match. Germline CDR1 and CDR2: MNHEY and SVGEGT.

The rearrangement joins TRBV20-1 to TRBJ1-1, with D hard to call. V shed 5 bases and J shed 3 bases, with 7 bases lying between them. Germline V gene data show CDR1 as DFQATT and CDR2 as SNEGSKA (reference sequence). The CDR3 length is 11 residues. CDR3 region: CSALVYTEAFF. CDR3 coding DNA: TGCAGTGCTCTAGTGTACACTGAAGCTTTCTTT.

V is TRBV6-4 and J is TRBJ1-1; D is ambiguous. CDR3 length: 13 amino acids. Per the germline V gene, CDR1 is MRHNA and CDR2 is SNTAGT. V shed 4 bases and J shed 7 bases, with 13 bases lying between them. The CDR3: CASSVNSYGEAFF. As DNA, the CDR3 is TGTGCCAGCAGTGTGAACAGTTATGGTGAAGCTTTCTTT.

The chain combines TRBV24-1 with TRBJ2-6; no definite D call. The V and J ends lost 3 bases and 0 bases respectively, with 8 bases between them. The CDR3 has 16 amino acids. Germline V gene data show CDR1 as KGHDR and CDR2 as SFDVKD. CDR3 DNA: TGTGCCACCAGTGATGGCGGAAGCTCTGGGGCCAACGTCCTGACTTTC. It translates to CATSDGGSSGANVLTF.

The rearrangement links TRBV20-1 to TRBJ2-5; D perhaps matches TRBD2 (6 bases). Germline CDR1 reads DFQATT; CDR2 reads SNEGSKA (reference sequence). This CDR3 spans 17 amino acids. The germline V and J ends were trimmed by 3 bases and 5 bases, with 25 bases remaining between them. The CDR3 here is CSASQPDPIGGWETQYF. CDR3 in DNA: TGCAGTGCTAGTCAACCCGATCCAATCGGGGGATGGGAGACCCAGTACTTC.

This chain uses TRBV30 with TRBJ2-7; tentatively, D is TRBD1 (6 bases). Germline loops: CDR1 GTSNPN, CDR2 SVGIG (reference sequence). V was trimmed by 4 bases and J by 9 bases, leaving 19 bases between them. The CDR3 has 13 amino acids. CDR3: CAWTSWGPRVQYF. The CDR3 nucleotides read TGTGCCTGGACCTCCTGGGGGCCGAGGGTGCAGTACTTC.

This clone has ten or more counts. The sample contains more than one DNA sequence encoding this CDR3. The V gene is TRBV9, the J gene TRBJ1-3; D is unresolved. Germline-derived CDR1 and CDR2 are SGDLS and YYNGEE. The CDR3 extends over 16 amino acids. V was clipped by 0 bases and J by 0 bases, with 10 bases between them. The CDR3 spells CASSVAYRSSGNTIYF. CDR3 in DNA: TGTGCCAGCAGCGTAGCTTACAGAAGCTCTGGAAACACCATATATTTT.

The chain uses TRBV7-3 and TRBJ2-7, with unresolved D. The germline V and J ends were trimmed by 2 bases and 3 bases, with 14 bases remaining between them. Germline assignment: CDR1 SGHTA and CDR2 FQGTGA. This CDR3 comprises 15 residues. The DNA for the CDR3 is TGTGCCAGCAGCTTATCAGCGACTGGTGTCTACGAGCAGTACTTC. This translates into CASSLSATGVYEQYF.

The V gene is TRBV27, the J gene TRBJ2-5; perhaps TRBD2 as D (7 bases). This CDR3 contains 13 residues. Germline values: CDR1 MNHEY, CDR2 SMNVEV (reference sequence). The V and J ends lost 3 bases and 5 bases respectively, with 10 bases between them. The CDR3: CASSLGGRETQYF. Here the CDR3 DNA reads TGTGCCAGCAGTTTGGGGGGGCGTGAGACCCAGTACTTC.

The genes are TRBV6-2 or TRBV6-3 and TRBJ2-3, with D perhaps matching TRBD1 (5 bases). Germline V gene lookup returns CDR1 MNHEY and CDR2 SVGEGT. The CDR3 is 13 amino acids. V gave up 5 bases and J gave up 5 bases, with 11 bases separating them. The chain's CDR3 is CASSARVLDTQYF. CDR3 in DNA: TGTGCCAGCAGTGCCAGGGTTTTAGATACGCAGTATTTT.

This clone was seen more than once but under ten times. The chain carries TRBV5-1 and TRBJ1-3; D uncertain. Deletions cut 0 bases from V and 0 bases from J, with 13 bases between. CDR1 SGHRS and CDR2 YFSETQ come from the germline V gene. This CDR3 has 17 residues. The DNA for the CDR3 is TGCGCCAGCAGCTTGGGGTGGGGAGTCGGCTCTGGAAACACCATATATTTT. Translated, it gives CASSLGWGVGSGNTIYF. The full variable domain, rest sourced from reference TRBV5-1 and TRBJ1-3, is KAGVTQTPRYLIKTRGQQVTLSCSPISGHRSVSWYQQTPGQGLQFLFEYFSETQRNKGNFPGRFSGRQFSNSRSEMNVSTLELGDSALYLCASSLGWGVGSGNTIYFGEGSWLTVV.

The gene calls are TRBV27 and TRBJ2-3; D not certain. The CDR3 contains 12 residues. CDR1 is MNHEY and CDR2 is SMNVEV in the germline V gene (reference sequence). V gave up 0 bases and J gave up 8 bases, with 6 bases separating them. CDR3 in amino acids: CASSLSRSTQYF. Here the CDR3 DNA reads TGTGCCAGCAGTTTATCGAGATCTACGCAGTATTTT.

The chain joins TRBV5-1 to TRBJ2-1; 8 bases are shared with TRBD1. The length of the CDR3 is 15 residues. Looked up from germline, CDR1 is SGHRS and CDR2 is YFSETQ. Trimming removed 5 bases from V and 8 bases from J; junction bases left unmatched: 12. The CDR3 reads CASSLGPGQVDEQFF. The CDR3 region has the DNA TGCGCCAGCAGTCTTGGCCCGGGACAGGTAGATGAGCAGTTCTTC.

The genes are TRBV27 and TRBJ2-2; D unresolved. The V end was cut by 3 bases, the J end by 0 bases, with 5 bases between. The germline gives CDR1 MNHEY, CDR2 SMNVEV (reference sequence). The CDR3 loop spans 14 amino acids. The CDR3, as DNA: TGTGCCAGCAGTTTGATAGCGAACACCGGGGAGCTGTTTTTT. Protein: CASSLIANTGELFF.

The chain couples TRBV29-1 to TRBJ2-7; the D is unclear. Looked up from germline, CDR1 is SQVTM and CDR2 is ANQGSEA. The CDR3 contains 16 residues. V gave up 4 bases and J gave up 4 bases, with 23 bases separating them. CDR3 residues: CSVASNVRSFAYEQYF. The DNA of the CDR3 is TGCAGCGTTGCCAGTAATGTCCGGAGTTTTGCGTACGAGCAGTACTTC.

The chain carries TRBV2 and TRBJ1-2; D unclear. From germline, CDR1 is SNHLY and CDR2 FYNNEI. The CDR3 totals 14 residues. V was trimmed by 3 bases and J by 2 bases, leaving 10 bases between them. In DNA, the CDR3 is TGTGCCAGCAGTGATAGGAGCAGAAACTATGGCTACACCTTC. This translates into CASSDRSRNYGYTF. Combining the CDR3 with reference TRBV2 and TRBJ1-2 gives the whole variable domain EPEVTQTPSHQVTQMGQEVILRCVPISNHLYFYWYRQILGQKVEFLVSFYNNEISEKSEIFDDQFSVERPDGSNFTLKIRSTKLEDSAMYFCASSDRSRNYGYTFGSGTRLTVV.

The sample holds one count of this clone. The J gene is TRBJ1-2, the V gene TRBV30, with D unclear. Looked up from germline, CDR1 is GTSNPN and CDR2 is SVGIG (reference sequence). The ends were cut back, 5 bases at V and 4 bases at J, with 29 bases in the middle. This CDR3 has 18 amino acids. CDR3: CAWRPVGWVGPSFYGYTF. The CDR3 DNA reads TGTGCCTGGCGGCCCGTCGGGTGGGTAGGCCCCAGCTTCTATGGCTACACCTTC.

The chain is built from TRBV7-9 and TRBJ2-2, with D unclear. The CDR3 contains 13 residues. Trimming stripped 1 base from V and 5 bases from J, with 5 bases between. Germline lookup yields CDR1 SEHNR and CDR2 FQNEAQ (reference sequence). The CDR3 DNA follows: TGTGCCAGCAGCTTAGTTAGAACCGGGGAGCTGTTTTTT. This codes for CASSLVRTGELFF. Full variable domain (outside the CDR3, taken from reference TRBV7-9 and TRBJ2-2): DTGVSQNPRHKITKRGQNVTFRCDPISEHNRLYWYRQTLGQGPEFLTYFQNEAQLEKSRLLSDRFSAERPKGSFSTLEIQRTEQGDSAMYLCASSLVRTGELFFGEGSRLTVL.

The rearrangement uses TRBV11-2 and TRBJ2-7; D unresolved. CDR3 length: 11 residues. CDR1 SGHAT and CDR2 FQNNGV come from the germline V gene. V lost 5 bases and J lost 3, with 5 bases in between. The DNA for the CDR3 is TGTGCCAGCAGCCTTAACTACGAGCAGTACTTC. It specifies CASSLNYEQYF.

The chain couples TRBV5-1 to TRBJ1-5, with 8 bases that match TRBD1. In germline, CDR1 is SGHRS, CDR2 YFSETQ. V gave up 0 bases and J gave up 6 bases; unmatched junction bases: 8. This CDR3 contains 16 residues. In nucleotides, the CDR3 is TGCGCCAGCAGCTTGGCACCCAGGGGGCAAGCTCAGCCCCAGCATTTT. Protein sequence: CASSLAPRGQAQPQHF.

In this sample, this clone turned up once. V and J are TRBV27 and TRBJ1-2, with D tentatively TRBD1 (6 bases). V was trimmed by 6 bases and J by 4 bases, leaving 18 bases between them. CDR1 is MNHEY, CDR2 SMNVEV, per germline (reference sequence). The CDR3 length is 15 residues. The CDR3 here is CASRWGGGGSYGYTF. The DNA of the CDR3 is TGTGCCAGCAGATGGGGTGGGGGGGGCTCCTATGGCTACACCTTC.

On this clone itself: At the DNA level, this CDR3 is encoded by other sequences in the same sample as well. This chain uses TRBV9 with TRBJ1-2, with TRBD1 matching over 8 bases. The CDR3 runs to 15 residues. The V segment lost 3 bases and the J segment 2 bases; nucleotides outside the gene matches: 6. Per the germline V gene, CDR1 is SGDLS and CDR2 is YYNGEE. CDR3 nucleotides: TGTGCCAGCAGCGCTCGACAGGGGACCAACTATGGCTACACCTTC. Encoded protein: CASSARQGTNYGYTF.

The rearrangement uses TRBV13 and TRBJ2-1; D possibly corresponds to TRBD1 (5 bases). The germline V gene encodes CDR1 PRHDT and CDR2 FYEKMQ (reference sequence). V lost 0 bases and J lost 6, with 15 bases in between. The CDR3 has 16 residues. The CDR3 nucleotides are TGTGCCAGCAGCTTAGGGTTGTCGGACAATCCCAATGAGCAGTTCTTC. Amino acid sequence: CASSLGLSDNPNEQFF. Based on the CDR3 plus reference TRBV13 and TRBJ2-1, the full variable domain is AAGVIQSPRHLIKEKRETATLKCYPIPRHDTVYWYQQGPGQDPQFLISFYEKMQSDKGSIPDRFSAQQFSDYHSELNMSSLELGDSALYFCASSLGLSDNPNEQFFGPGTRLTVL.

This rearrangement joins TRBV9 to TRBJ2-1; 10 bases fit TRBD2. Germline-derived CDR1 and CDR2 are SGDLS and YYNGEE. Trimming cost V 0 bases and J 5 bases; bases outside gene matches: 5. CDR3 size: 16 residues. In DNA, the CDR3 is TGTGCCAGCAGCGTAGGAGCGGGAGGGAGAAACAATGAGCAGTTCTTC. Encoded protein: CASSVGAGGRNNEQFF.